A selection of T cell receptor beta chains follows, all from one sample in a study of OX40 agonist ivuxolimab in advanced cancers. The repertoire was sequenced with immunoSEQ multiplex PCR; TCRdb's copy has only in-frame clones and lacks some. The sample includes about 50,000 clones, approximately 80% of them seen just once. The starting material was CD4+ or CD8+ T cells sorted from blood, obtained in a trial of the OX40 agonist ivuxolimab. The receptors stem from an adult with an advanced solid tumor such as melanoma, head and neck, liver or kidney cancer. Each CDR3 is given with its conserved first and last residue.

CASRSEQPNEKLFF	TRBV6-6	TRBJ1-4
CASSLVSDLAGGPRSYEQYF	TRBV28	TRBJ2-7
CASSDGQGYGYTF	TRBV6-6	TRBJ1-2
CASSPFSVAGADNEQFF	TRBV18	TRBJ2-1
CASSRLWAGTLFF	TRBV4-1	TRBJ2-1
CATSRDVVDTQYF	TRBV15	TRBJ2-3
CASSAAENTEAFF	TRBV5-4	TRBJ1-1
CASSPWGRDGNTIYF	TRBV28	TRBJ1-3
CASSLGGGTEAFF	TRBV5-4	TRBJ1-1
CASSPPPGQETQYF	TRBV27	TRBJ2-5
CASSHLNLGLSLGSYNSPLHF	TRBV4-1	TRBJ1-6
CATQRESTGELFF	TRBV6-1	TRBJ2-2
CASKGGLSSYNEQFF	TRBV2	TRBJ2-1